This T cell receptor (beta chain) is drawn from a study of CD8+CD57+ T cells in acquired aplastic anemia. Study summary: Sorted CD4+ and CD8+ cells yielded DNA averaging around 3 ug.

Using genomic DNA as the template, TCR beta VDJ and CDR3 profiling was carried out. MiXCR, run by TCRdb on the reads, gives a single entry per CDR3 protein. The profile shows over 150,000 distinct CDR3 sequences, approximately 48% of them singletons. Patients chosen for sequencing had CD8+CD57+ cells that had expanded, as shown by flow cytometry. Trimming shortened V by 5 bases and J by 5 bases, and 14 bases separated the two germline ends. Germline V gene data show CDR1 as SGHRS and CDR2 as YFSETQ. The CDR3 sequence is 13 residues long. This clonotype was seen more than once but under ten times. Material for sequencing was sorted CD4+, CD8+, or CD8+CD57+ T cells (not recorded which) from PBMCs. The sequence was collected from a human donor with aplastic anemia. The gene calls are TRBV5-1 and TRBJ2-7, with no clear D. This CDR3 is CASRDPNRDEQYF. The CDR3 coding sequence is TGCGCCAGCAGGGACCCAAATAGGGACGAGCAGTACTTC. The whole variable domain, remainder taken from reference TRBV5-1 and TRBJ2-7, is KAGVTQTPRYLIKTRGQQVTLSCSPISGHRSVSWYQQTPGQGLQFLFEYFSETQRNKGNFPGRFSGRQFSNSRSEMNVSTLELGDSALYLCASRDPNRDEQYFGPGTRLTVT.